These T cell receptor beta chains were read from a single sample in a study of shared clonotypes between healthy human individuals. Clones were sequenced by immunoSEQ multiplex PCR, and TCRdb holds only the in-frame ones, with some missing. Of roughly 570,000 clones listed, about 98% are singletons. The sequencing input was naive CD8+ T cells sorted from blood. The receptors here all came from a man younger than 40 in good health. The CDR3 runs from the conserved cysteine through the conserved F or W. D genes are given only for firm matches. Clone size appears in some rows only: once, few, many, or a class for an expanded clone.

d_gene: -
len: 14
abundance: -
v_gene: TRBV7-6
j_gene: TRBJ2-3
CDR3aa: CASSFEGGTDTQYF
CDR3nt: TGTGCCAGCAGCTTTGAGGGGGGCACAGATACGCAGTATTTT

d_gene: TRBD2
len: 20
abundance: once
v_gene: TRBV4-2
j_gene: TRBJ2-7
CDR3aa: CASSRPRNKAEREVTYEQYF
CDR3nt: TGTGCCAGCAGCCGGCCGAGAAACAAAGCCGAGCGGGAGGTGACCTACGAGCAGTACTTC

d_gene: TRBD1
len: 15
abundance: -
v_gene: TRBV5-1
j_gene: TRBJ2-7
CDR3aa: CASSLEGAQFYEQYF
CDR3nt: TGCGCCAGCAGCTTGGAGGGGGCTCAGTTCTACGAGCAGTACTTC

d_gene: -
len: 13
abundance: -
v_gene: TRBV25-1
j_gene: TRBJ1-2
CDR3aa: CASSPARVDGYTF
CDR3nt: TGTGCCAGCAGTCCCGCCAGGGTGGATGGCTACACCTTC

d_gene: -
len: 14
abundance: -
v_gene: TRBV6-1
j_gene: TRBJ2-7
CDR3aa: CASSESAGRYEQYF
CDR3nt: TGTGCCAGCAGTGAGTCGGCAGGGAGATACGAGCAGTACTTC

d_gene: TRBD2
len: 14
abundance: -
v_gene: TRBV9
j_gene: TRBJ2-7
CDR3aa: CASSFGGSSYEQYF
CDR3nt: TGTGCCAGCAGCTTCGGCGGGAGCTCCTACGAGCAGTACTTC

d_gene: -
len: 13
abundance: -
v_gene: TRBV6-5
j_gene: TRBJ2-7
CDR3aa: CASTQWDPYEQYF
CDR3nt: TGTGCCAGCACCCAATGGGACCCCTACGAGCAGTACTTC

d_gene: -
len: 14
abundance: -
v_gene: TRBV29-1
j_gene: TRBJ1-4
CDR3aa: CSVGRDGRNEKLFF
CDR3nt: TGCAGCGTCGGCCGGGACGGACGGAATGAAAAACTGTTTTTT

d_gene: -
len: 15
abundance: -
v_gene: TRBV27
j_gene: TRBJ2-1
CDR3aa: CASRNVRLTYNEQFF
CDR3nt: TGTGCCAGCAGAAATGTCAGACTTACATACAATGAGCAGTTCTTC

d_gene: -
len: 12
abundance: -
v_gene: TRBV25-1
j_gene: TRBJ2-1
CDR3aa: CASSEYGNEQFF
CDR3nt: TGTGCCAGCAGTGAATATGGCAATGAGCAGTTCTTC

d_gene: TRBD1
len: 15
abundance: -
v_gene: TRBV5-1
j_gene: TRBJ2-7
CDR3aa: CASSQTGGVAYEQYF
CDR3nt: TGCGCCAGCAGCCAAACAGGGGGCGTCGCCTACGAGCAGTACTTC

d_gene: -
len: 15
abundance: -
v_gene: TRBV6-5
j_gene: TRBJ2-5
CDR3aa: CASSYRLRREETQYF
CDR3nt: TGTGCCAGCAGTTACAGACTCCGCAGGGAAGAGACCCAGTACTTC

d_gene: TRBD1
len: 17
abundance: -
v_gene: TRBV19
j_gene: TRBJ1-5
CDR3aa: CASSRSTRQGGDQPQHF
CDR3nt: TGTGCCAGTAGTCGATCAACAAGACAGGGTGGGGATCAGCCCCAGCATTTT

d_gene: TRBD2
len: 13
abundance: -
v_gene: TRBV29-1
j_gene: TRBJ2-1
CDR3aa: CSVGLAGRYEQFF
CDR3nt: TGCAGCGTTGGACTAGCGGGAAGGTATGAGCAGTTCTTC

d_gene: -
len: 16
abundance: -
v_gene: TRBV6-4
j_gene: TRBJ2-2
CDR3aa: CASSDRGRSNTGELFF
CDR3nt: TGTGCCAGCAGTGACCGTGGCAGATCGAACACCGGGGAGCTGTTTTTT

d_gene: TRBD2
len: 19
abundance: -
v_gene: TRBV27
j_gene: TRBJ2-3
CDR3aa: CASSLLSGLAGTSTDTQYF
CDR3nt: TGTGCCAGCAGTTTATTGAGTGGTCTAGCGGGGACCAGCACAGATACGCAGTATTTT

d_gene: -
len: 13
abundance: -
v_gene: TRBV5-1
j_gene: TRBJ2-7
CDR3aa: CASRLTEAYEQYF
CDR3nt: TGCGCCAGCAGACTCACGGAGGCCTACGAGCAGTACTTC

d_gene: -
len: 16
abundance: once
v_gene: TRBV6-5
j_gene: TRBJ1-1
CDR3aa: CASSYSTASQNTEAFF
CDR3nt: TGTGCCAGCAGTTACTCGACGGCTTCTCAGAACACTGAAGCTTTCTTT

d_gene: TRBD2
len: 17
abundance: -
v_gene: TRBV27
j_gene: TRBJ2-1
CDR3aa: CASSLSHRLAGGFGQFF
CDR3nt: TGTGCCAGCAGTTTATCCCATCGACTAGCGGGAGGATTTGGGCAGTTCTTC

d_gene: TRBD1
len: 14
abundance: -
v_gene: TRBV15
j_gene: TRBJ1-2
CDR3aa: CATSPDRGLYGYTF
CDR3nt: TGTGCCACCAGCCCGGACAGGGGCCTCTATGGCTACACCTTC

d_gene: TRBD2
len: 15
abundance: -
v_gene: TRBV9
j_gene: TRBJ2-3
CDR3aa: CASSGSGSGADTQYF
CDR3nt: TGTGCCAGCAGCGGTAGCGGGAGTGGCGCAGATACGCAGTATTTT

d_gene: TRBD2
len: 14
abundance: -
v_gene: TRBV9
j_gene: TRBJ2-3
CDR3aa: CASSDSGSTDTQYF
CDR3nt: TGTGCCAGCAGCGATAGCGGGAGCACAGATACGCAGTATTTT

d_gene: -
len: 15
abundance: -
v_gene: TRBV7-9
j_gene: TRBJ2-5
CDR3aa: CASSLVAQWGETQYF
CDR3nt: TGTGCCAGCAGCTTAGTAGCACAATGGGGGGAGACCCAGTACTTC

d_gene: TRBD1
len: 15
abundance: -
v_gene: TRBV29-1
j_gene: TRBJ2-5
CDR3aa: CSVEDGTGPRETQYF
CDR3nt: TGCAGCGTTGAAGATGGGACAGGGCCAAGGGAGACCCAGTACTTC

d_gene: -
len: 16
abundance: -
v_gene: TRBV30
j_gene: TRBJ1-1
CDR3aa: CAWRQSGGLTNTEAFF
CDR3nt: TGTGCCTGGAGGCAATCAGGTGGGTTAACGAACACTGAAGCTTTCTTT

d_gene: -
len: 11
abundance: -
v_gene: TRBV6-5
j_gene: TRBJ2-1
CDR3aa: CASSRYNEQFF
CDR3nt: TGTGCCAGCAGTAGGTACAATGAGCAGTTCTTC

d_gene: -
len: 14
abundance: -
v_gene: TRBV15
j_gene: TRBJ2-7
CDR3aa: CATSRDKLSYEQYF
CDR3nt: TGTGCCACCAGCAGAGATAAACTTTCCTACGAGCAGTACTTC

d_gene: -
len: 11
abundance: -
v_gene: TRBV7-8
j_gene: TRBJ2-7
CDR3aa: CASSQGSEQYF
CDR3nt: TGTGCCAGCAGCCAAGGTAGCGAGCAGTACTTC

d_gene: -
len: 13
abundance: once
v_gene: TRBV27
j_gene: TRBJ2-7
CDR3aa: CASSPTGAYEQYF
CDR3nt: TGTGCCAGCAGTCCTACTGGAGCCTACGAGCAGTACTTC

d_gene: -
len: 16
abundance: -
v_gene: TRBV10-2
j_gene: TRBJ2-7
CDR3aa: CASSELPGVVDGEQYF
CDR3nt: TGCGCCAGCAGTGAACTGCCAGGGGTGGTTGATGGCGAGCAGTACTTC

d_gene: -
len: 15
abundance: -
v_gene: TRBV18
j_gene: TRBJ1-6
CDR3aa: CASSPTVSYNSPLHF
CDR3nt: TGTGCCAGCTCACCCACAGTCTCCTATAATTCACCCCTCCACTTT